The clone carrying this T cell receptor beta chain was seen only a few times. The target antigen is unknown. The CDR3 runs 13 residues. The V and J ends lost 10 bases and 3 bases respectively, with 15 bases between them. The sample is drawn from a study of T cell repertoires in cytomegalovirus infection. As for the study in general: Selected CMV epitopes included recently identified HLA-C-restricted ones as well as well-studied HLA-B-restricted ones. Public TCR beta signatures provided an indication of both CMV infection and a matching HLA type. Study-wide results and caveats: CMV-specific TCR beta clonotypes restricted by HLA-C were the ones dominating the ex vivo response. Summed frequency of shared TCR beta families picked out CMV carriers who also had the relevant HLA.

One entry per CDR3 protein, called by TCRdb with MiXCR from the reads. The table shows about 310,000 distinct CDR3 sequences, with around 25% occurring only once. This TCR was sampled from a human donor in good health (CMV status not recorded). Some clones in this sample may be carry-over from other donors' samples. The material sequenced was cultured PBMCs, taken from culture after CMV antigen stimulation. V is TRBV12-3 or TRBV12-4 and J is TRBJ1-2; the D is unclear. CDR3 bases: TGTGCCACCTACCTGGGAATTGACTATGGCTACACCTTC. This sequence encodes CATYLGIDYGYTF.